This TCR beta chain was recovered during a study of T cells in Graves' hyperthyroidism and ophthalmopathy. Findings of the study overall: Most clonotypes expanded in thyroid above 0.001 were likewise present in blood. The model anticipated ophthalmopathy a median approximately 6.6 months pre-onset.

This CDR3 is built from 13 residues. In germline, CDR1 is SQVTM, CDR2 ANQGSEA. V lost 6 bases and J 6 bases, leaving 14 bases between the germline ends. In regard to this clonotype: The target antigen is unknown.

RNA transcripts provided the source from which TCR beta CDR3 regions were amplified. A set of HTBI primers served as the primers for a first-round RT-PCR of the TCR CDR3. TCRdb re-called the multiplex PCR reads with MiXCR, one entry per CDR3 protein. The table lists approximately 530,000 distinct CDR3 sequences, over 15% of them singletons. Newly diagnosed patients aged 18 to 65 had hyperthyroidism of under 2 months' duration. Lactation, pregnancy, other autoimmune disease or uncontrolled infection led to exclusion of patients. The sequenced material came from blood. The sequence came from a woman aged 18-29 years with Graves' hyperthyroidism. The gene calls are TRBV29-1 and TRBJ1-4, with D tentatively TRBD1 (6 bases). CDR3 DNA sequence: TGCAGCGTAGCAAGGGCAGGGGATGAAAAACTGTTTTTT. It codes for CSVARAGDEKLFF.